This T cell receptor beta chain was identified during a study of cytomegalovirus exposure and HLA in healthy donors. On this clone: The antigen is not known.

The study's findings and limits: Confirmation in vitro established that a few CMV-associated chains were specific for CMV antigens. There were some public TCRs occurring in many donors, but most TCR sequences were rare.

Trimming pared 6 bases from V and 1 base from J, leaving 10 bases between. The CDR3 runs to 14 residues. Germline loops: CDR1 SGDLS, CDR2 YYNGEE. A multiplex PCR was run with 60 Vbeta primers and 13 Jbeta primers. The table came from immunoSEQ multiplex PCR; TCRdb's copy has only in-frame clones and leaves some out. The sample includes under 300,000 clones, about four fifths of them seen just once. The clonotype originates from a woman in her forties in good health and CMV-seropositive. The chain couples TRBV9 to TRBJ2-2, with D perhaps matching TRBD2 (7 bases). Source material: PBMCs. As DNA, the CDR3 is TGTGCCAGCAAGGGGGGGTTGAACACCGGGGAGCTGTTTTTT. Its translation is CASKGGLNTGELFF.